One sample yielded the 30 T cell receptor beta chains listed below, sequenced in a study of neurological immune-mediated disorders. Time point: technical triplicate 3. Via MiXCR, TCRdb re-called the 5' RACE reads, giving one row per CDR3 protein. This sample has some 30,000 distinct CDR3 sequences; 16% occur once, and the top ten carry 4.9%. The specimen sequenced was CD4+ T cells from blood. Receptor source: a female donor with HTLV-1-associated myelopathy (HAM/TSP).

This chain joins TRBV29-1 and TRBJ1-1; no reliable D call. This CDR3 is built from 12 residues. V shed 7 bases and J shed 6 bases, with 15 bases lying between them. Germline V gene lookup returns CDR1 SQVTM and CDR2 ANQGSEA. CDR3 DNA sequence: TGCAGCGGATCAGTGGGGTCCTCTGAAGCTTTCTTT. Residues: CSGSVGSSEAFF.

This clonotype occurred many times. The CDR3 coding sequence is TGTGCCAGCAGCTCTCACGCCGGGGAGCTGTTTTTT. This codes for CASSSHAGELFF. The chain has TRBV3-1 and TRBJ2-2; D is undetermined. V dropped 5 bases and J dropped 6 bases, with 7 bases sitting between them. The CDR3 is 12 residues long. CDR1 is LGHDT, CDR2 YNNKEL, per germline (reference sequence).

This clonotype was observed many times. The V and J genes are TRBV7-2 and TRBJ1-2, with D unclear. CDR1 and CDR2 (germline): SGHTA, FQGNSA. CDR3 length: 13 amino acids. The V end lost 3 bases, the J end lost 2 bases, and 7 bases lay between the germline ends. The CDR3 region is CASSLSSNYGYTF. CDR3 bases: TGTGCCAGCAGCTTGAGCAGCAACTATGGCTACACCTTC.

There are many counts of this clonotype. The genes are TRBV12-3 or TRBV12-4 and TRBJ1-4; D remains unclear. V dropped 3 bases and J dropped 7 bases, with 12 bases sitting between them. The CDR3 length is 14 residues. CDR3 DNA: TGTGCCAGCAGTTTTTCAGGACGATTTGAAAAACTGTTTTTT. Its translation: CASSFSGRFEKLFF.

This clonotype was seen at least ten times. V and J are TRBV6-2 or TRBV6-3 and TRBJ1-6; D call uncertain. Germline CDR1 reads MNHEY; CDR2 reads SVGEGT. V lost 3 bases and J lost 10, with 13 bases in between. The CDR3 loop spans 14 amino acids. The CDR3 region has the DNA TGTGCCAGCAGTTATCGGAGGGCCAAGTCACCCCTCCACTTT. Translating gives CASSYRRAKSPLHF.

V gene TRBV9 combines with J gene TRBJ2-7, with TRBD2 matching 7 bases. Losses at the gene ends were 8 bases for V and 3 bases for J; bases not matched to a gene: 11. The CDR3 consists of 14 residues. Germline values: CDR1 SGDLS, CDR2 YYNGEE. The CDR3 is CASSPSGTNYEQYF. The CDR3 DNA is TGTGCCAGTAGCCCCTCGGGGACTAACTACGAGCAGTACTTC.

There are many counts of this clonotype. The V and J genes are TRBV20-1 and TRBJ2-1; D unclear. V gave up 0 bases and J gave up 10 bases, with 16 bases separating them. The CDR3 spans 14 residues. CDR1 and CDR2 from the germline V gene are DFQATT and SNEGSKA (reference sequence). The CDR3 here is CSARDRPQLREQFF. In nucleotides, the CDR3 is TGCAGTGCTAGAGATCGTCCACAGCTCAGGGAGCAGTTCTTC.

Many counts were recorded for this clonotype. The genes are TRBV7-9 and TRBJ2-3; 11 bases map to TRBD2. This CDR3 spans 17 amino acids. Germline CDR1 and CDR2: SEHNR and FQNEAQ (reference sequence). Unmatched junction bases numbered 10, after V lost 6 bases and J lost 2 bases. The CDR3 spells CASRTSGGRSLTDTQYF. CDR3 coding DNA: TGTGCCAGCAGAACTAGCGGGGGTCGTAGCCTCACAGATACGCAGTATTTT.

The table lists this clonotype with a few counts. The chain links TRBV30 to TRBJ2-3; no clear D. V was shortened by 1 base and J by 2 bases, with 7 bases between the two germline ends. Germline V gives CDR1 GTSNPN, CDR2 SVGIG (reference sequence). The CDR3 is 13 residues long. The CDR3 region has the DNA TGTGCCTGGAGTGATGCTAACACAGATACGCAGTATTTT. As protein: CAWSDANTDTQYF.

This clonotype has a count of ten or more. The CDR3: CASSLMSGSLTGELFF. In DNA, the CDR3 is TGTGCCAGCAGCTTAATGTCGGGGAGTCTTACCGGGGAGCTGTTTTTT. The V and J genes are TRBV7-8 and TRBJ2-2; TRBD2 might be the D (5 bases). The V end was cut by 2 bases, the J end by 5 bases, with 15 bases between. The CDR3 has 16 amino acids. Germline V gene lookup returns CDR1 SGHVS and CDR2 FQNEAQ.

The table lists this clonotype with many counts. The CDR3 bases are TGCAGCGGGCGGGGATCCAGGGCGGGAACAGATACGCAGTATTTT. This translates into CSGRGSRAGTDTQYF. The chain links TRBV29-1 to TRBJ2-3, with D perhaps matching TRBD2 (6 bases). Germline values: CDR1 SQVTM, CDR2 ANQGSEA. With 7 bases removed from V and 3 bases from J, the gap between germline ends came to 20 bases. CDR3 length equals 15 residues.

This clonotype has ten or more counts. The V call is TRBV28, the J call TRBJ1-1, with D possibly being TRBD1 (5 bases). The CDR3 has 14 amino acids. The V end was cut by 1 base, the J end by 3 bases, with 9 bases between. Germline CDR1 MDHEN, CDR2 SYDVKM. The CDR3 protein is CASSLSGLDTEAFF. The CDR3 DNA sequence: TGTGCCAGCAGTTTATCAGGGTTGGACACTGAAGCTTTCTTT.

The chain joins TRBV5-1 to TRBJ2-1; TRBD2 matches at 12 bases. Germline CDR1 SGHRS, CDR2 YFSETQ. CDR3 length equals 15 residues. After removal of 0 bases from V and 10 bases from J, the junction contained 5 bases not matched to a gene. The CDR3 protein is CASSLAASGGAEQFF. In DNA, the CDR3 is TGCGCCAGCAGCTTGGCGGCTAGCGGGGGGGCCGAGCAGTTCTTC.

This clonotype has a count of ten or more. The rearrangement links TRBV20-1 to TRBJ2-1; possibly TRBD2 for D (7 bases). The V end lost 0 bases, the J end lost 2 bases, and 20 bases lay between the germline ends. Germline V gene lookup returns CDR1 DFQATT and CDR2 SNEGSKA (reference sequence). The CDR3 extends over 18 amino acids. The CDR3 region has the DNA TGCAGTGCTAGAGATTTACGGGTGGGCGGGGGCACCTACAATGAGCAGTTCTTC. This encodes CSARDLRVGGGTYNEQFF.

This clonotype was picked up many times. The gene calls are TRBV5-1 and TRBJ1-2; the D is unclear. The CDR3 length is 13 residues. Per the germline V gene, CDR1 is SGHRS and CDR2 is YFSETQ. The V end was cut by 4 bases, the J end by 8 bases, with 15 bases between. CDR3 amino acids: CASSPDGRSGYTF. The CDR3, as DNA: TGCGCCAGCAGCCCAGATGGTCGTTCAGGCTACACCTTC. Full variable domain (remainder filled in from reference TRBV5-1 and TRBJ1-2): KAGVTQTPRYLIKTRGQQVTLSCSPISGHRSVSWYQQTPGQGLQFLFEYFSETQRNKGNFPGRFSGRQFSNSRSEMNVSTLELGDSALYLCASSPDGRSGYTFGSGTRLTVV.

This clonotype was observed many times. This chain uses TRBV7-2 with TRBJ2-5, with TRBD1 matching over 7 bases. V shed 1 base and J 1 base; nucleotides not matched to a gene: 3. The CDR3 sequence is 15 residues long. CDR1 and CDR2 from the germline V gene are SGHTA and FQGNSA. In nucleotides, the CDR3 is TGTGCCAGCAGCTTAGACCGGGACAGCCAAGAGACCCAGTACTTC. Its protein product is CASSLDRDSQETQYF.

The V call is TRBV11-2, the J call TRBJ2-1, with TRBD1 as a possible D gene (7 bases). CDR1 and CDR2 from the germline V gene are SGHAT and FQNNGV. Trimming removed 1 base at V and 5 bases at J, with 9 bases between. The CDR3 has 14 residues. CDR3 sequence: CASSLGGTDNEQFF. CDR3 in DNA: TGTGCCAGCAGCTTAGGCGGGACAGACAATGAGCAGTTCTTC.

This clonotype was counted ten times or more. V and J are TRBV5-5 and TRBJ2-3; D ambiguous. The V gene lost 4 bases and the J gene lost 2 bases, with 5 bases spanning the gap. In germline, CDR1 is SGHKS, CDR2 YYEKEE (reference sequence). There are 12 residues in the CDR3. The CDR3 protein is CASSPTTDTQYF. CDR3 sequence (DNA): TGTGCCAGCAGCCCTACCACAGATACGCAGTATTTT.

This clonotype showed up many times. The chain employs TRBV15 and TRBJ2-5, with no clear D. CDR1 and CDR2 from the germline V gene are LNHNV and YYDKDF (reference sequence). The CDR3 has 12 residues. V was shortened by 4 bases and J by 5 bases, with 8 bases between the two germline ends. This CDR3 is CATSISWETQYF. The CDR3 DNA is TGTGCCACCAGCATTAGCTGGGAGACCCAGTACTTC.

This clonotype was picked up many times. This chain joins TRBV20-1 and TRBJ1-4, with TRBD1 identical over 7 bases. Trimming at V came to 1 base and at J to 5 bases, leaving 1 base not matched to a gene. This CDR3 has 13 residues. Germline values: CDR1 DFQATT, CDR2 SNEGSKA (reference sequence). The CDR3 nucleotides are TGCAGTGCTAGAGGGACAGGAAATGAAAAACTGTTTTTT. Its protein is CSARGTGNEKLFF.

This clonotype was counted many times. The rearrangement joins TRBV12-3 or TRBV12-4 to TRBJ2-2, with a weak D call TRBD1 (5 bases). Deletions cut 5 bases from V and 7 bases from J, with 14 bases between. The CDR3 is 14 amino acids. CDR3 nucleotides: TGTGCCAGCAGTCAAAATCAGGGTATCGGGGAGCTGTTTTTT. It is translated as CASSQNQGIGELFF.

This clonotype was observed many times. The V gene is TRBV28, the J gene TRBJ2-3; 7 bases line up with TRBD1. The CDR3 has 18 amino acids. CDR1 and CDR2 (germline): MDHEN, SYDVKM. Trimming at V came to 6 bases and at J to 1 base, leaving 16 bases not matched to a gene. CDR3 nucleotide sequence: TGTGCCAGCAGATTCGGGACAGCCACAAAGGGAGGCACAGATACGCAGTATTTT. Translating gives CASRFGTATKGGTDTQYF.

Ten or more counts support this clonotype. The chain uses TRBV5-1 and TRBJ1-1; D gene unclear. CDR3 length equals 15 residues. Per germline, CDR1 SGHRS and CDR2 YFSETQ. Trimming removed 4 bases from V and 4 bases from J, with 17 bases in between. Written as DNA, the CDR3 is TGCGCCAGCAGCCAATGGGCCATCTCGGGCACTGAAGCTTTCTTT. Its translation: CASSQWAISGTEAFF.

This clonotype was detected many times. J is TRBJ2-1 and V is TRBV20-1, with 8 nucleotides matching TRBD2. The junction had 9 bases not matched to a gene; V was cut back by 1 base and J by 7 bases. The CDR3 loop spans 15 amino acids. From germline, CDR1 is DFQATT and CDR2 SNEGSKA (reference sequence). In nucleotides, the CDR3 is TGCAGTGCTAGAGCTGGCGGGGGGAGGAGGAATGAGCAGTTCTTC. This codes for CSARAGGGRRNEQFF.

This clonotype was recorded many times. The chain is built from TRBV20-1 and TRBJ2-3, with 10 bases fitting TRBD2. The trim removed 8 bases at V and 1 base at J, leaving 0 bases unmatched. CDR1 and CDR2 from the germline V gene are DFQATT and SNEGSKA (reference sequence). The CDR3 is 12 residues long. CDR3 region: CSSGGGTDTQYF. The CDR3 coding sequence is TGCAGTAGCGGGGGGGGCACAGATACGCAGTATTTT.

This clonotype was picked up many times. J is TRBJ1-2 and V is TRBV6-1; D is uncertain. The germline V gene has CDR1 MNHNS and CDR2 SASEGT. Trimming took 1 base from V and 6 from J, leaving 18 bases between them. This CDR3 has 16 amino acids. The DNA for the CDR3 is TGTGCCAGCAGTGAAGACCCTTCGGGGTACGTGAATGGCTACACCTTC. This encodes CASSEDPSGYVNGYTF.

In regard to this clonotype: A junction end diverges from the germline sequence, so it may reflect a read error. This chain uses TRBV5-1 with TRBJ2-3, with 9 bases that match TRBD1. CDR1 and CDR2 (germline): SGHRS, YFSETQ. The CDR3 has 16 residues. In DNA form, the CDR3 reads TGCGACAGCAGCTTACAGGGGGCCTCTAGCAAAGATACGCAGTATTTT. Its translation is CDSSLQGASSKDTQYF. Drawing the rest from reference TRBV5-1 and TRBJ2-3, the complete variable domain is KAGVTQTPRYLIKTRGQQVTLSCSPISGHRSVSWYQQTPGQGLQFLFEYFSETQRNKGNFPGRFSGRQFSNSRSEMNVSTLELGDSALYLCDSSLQGASSKDTQYFGPGTRLTVL.

This clonotype occurred many times. This sequence joins TRBV20-1 and TRBJ1-5; 7 bases match TRBD1. Losses at the gene ends were 6 bases for V and 5 bases for J; bases not matched to a gene: 4. Looked up from germline, CDR1 is DFQATT and CDR2 is SNEGSKA (reference sequence). This CDR3 spans 12 amino acids. The CDR3 sequence is CSAQGGDQPQHF. For the CDR3, the DNA is TGCAGTGCCCAGGGGGGGGATCAGCCCCAGCATTTT.

This clonotype ranks as medium-sized (0.01 to 0.1%). The chain has TRBV6-2 or TRBV6-3 and TRBJ1-1, with 10 bases fitting TRBD1. With 2 bases clipped from V and 0 bases from J, the junction kept 6 bases outside the gene matches. CDR3 length: 17 amino acids. Germline V gene lookup returns CDR1 MNHEY and CDR2 SVGEGT. CDR3 residues: CASSYVPGQGMNTEAFF. CDR3 DNA: TGTGCCAGCAGTTACGTCCCGGGACAGGGGATGAACACTGAAGCTTTCTTT.

This clonotype came up many times. This chain links TRBV3-1 with TRBJ1-1; 10 bases agree with TRBD1. The CDR3 loop spans 14 amino acids. The ends lost 3 bases at V and 4 bases at J; junction bases unmatched: 2. Germline-derived CDR1 and CDR2 are LGHDT and YNNKEL (reference sequence). The CDR3 is CASSQTGGPTEAFF. The CDR3 nucleotides are TGTGCCAGCAGCCAGACAGGGGGCCCCACTGAAGCTTTCTTT.